This T cell receptor (beta chain) was sequenced during a study of shared clonotypes between healthy human individuals. Donors were healthy HIV-negative adults without recent acute infections or vaccinations. Researchers partitioned CD4+ cells into CD45RA+ naive and CD45RA-negative memory subsets. The table lists this clone with a count of one. The test was conducted at deep level. In the original workflow: In the immunoSEQ data, sequences were junction-only and lacked quality scores, so filtering differed. Produced via immunoSEQ multiplex PCR; TCRdb's table is partial and in-frame only. Clone size and the V and J calls come from that table; the DNA yielded D and trimming. The table lists some 1,100,000 clones, more than 75% of them singletons. This CDR3 comprises 17 residues. The V gene end was trimmed by 5 bases and the J gene end by 2 bases; junction bases not matched to a gene: 15. Germline lookup yields CDR1 MDHEN and CDR2 SYDVKM.

The sequence was collected from a man aged 18 to 30 in good health. Some clones in this sample may be carry-over from other donors' samples. The V gene is TRBV28, the J gene TRBJ2-7; 7 bases match TRBD1. The specimen was memory CD4+ T cells from PBMCs. Subset described: CD45RA-negative fraction. DNA of the CDR3: TGTGCCAGCAGTGGCCCCGGACAGGCGTCTAAGGCCTACGAGCAGTACTTC. This codes for CASSGPGQASKAYEQYF.